These T cell receptor beta chains were read from a single sample in a study of blood T cells in healthy people across ages. TCRdb analysed the 5' RACE reads with MiXCR anew, one entry per CDR3 protein. The table includes approximately 960,000 distinct CDR3 sequences, roughly 28% detected once. This sample was also put to use in a study of T cells of mothers and their children.

The specimen was blood. These TCRs come from a woman in her forties in good health. CDR3s include the opening cysteine and the closing phenylalanine or tryptophan.

j_call v_call cdr3_aa
TRBJ2-3 TRBV28 CASSFTGATDTQYF
TRBJ2-3 TRBV28 CASTRSGARTDAQYF
TRBJ1-6 TRBV25-1 CASSELEGARNSPRHF
TRBJ2-7 TRBV9 CASSVGDSYEQYF
TRBJ1-2 TRBV15 CATSSPGSHLGGDGYTF
TRBJ2-3 TRBV28 CASSGQGVRTDTQYF
TRBJ1-5 TRBV7-9 CASSSTRIGNQPQHF
TRBJ2-1 TRBV7-3 CASSLGVAAPDNEQFF
TRBJ1-2 TRBV6-6 CASSLNSVGGYTF
TRBJ2-5 TRBV7-9 CASSSLGPQETQYF
TRBJ2-7 TRBV5-5 CARSSQPGSLYEQYF
TRBJ1-5 TRBV29-1 CSVAEQGGDQPQHF
TRBJ2-5 TRBV7-2 CASSLGPAGGPEETQYF
TRBJ2-1 TRBV12-3/TRBV12-4 CASSLGGGHPGEQFF
TRBJ2-6 TRBV20-1 CSARADSGANVLTF
TRBJ2-1 TRBV27 CASSPALAGGRLSSYNVQFF
TRBJ2-3 TRBV7-2 CASSFTGVEQYFGAGDTQYF
TRBJ2-1 TRBV27 CTSTQRGLGALSNEQFF
TRBJ1-2 TRBV7-8 CASSLRQGPASGYGYTF
TRBJ1-1 TRBV28 CASSFSRAPSASTEAFF
TRBJ1-1 TRBV10-2 CASLTDSLEAFF
TRBJ2-1 TRBV6-5 CASSDGFIGYNEQFF
TRBJ2-3 TRBV9 CASSVGLAGGPSADTQYF
TRBJ2-1 TRBV20-1 CSARRGSRREQFF
TRBJ2-2 TRBV7-9 CASSPPIGGRATTNTGELFF
TRBJ1-2 TRBV7-8 CASSEGLGGYTF
TRBJ1-1 TRBV28 CASSSPYRGGAEAFF
TRBJ2-3 TRBV20-1 CSASKVGLANTDTQYF
TRBJ2-7 TRBV3-1 CASSHWDRGYNEQYF
TRBJ1-2 TRBV6-1 CASVDPGPSTENYGYTF
TRBJ2-1 TRBV20-1 CSAGGVRDRGLNEQFF
TRBJ1-5 TRBV3-1 CASSKGQGANQPQHF
TRBJ1-2 TRBV29-1 CSVETPGVDLNYGYTF
TRBJ2-3 TRBV24-1 CATSDNRDRDTHTQYF
TRBJ2-5 TRBV21-1 CASSKGQGPNGPTSPPKKKETQYF
TRBJ2-1 TRBV5-1 CASSWSGGGNNEQFF
TRBJ1-2 TRBV12-3/TRBV12-4 CASSPGGSGGFYGYTF
TRBJ2-4 TRBV27 CASSLGSVSIQYF
TRBJ2-1 TRBV2 CASSLDLLNEQFF
TRBJ2-1 TRBV7-8 CASSFLGQGHSYNEQFF
TRBJ1-1 TRBV30 CAWRGAFEAFF
TRBJ1-1 TRBV5-1 CASSPLPGRNTEAFF
TRBJ2-7 TRBV4-1 CASSQVGRGSQYF
- TRBV28 CASSSLRLRQGTQYF
TRBJ1-1 TRBV20-1 CSATPPGRPTEAFF
TRBJ2-5 TRBV5-1 CASSATGTSFETQYF
TRBJ1-6 TRBV20-1 CSVRVPGEAYNSPLHF
TRBJ2-1 TRBV29-1 CSVEGSTSGVKYNEQFF
TRBJ2-2 TRBV9 CASSVTSRGTNTGELFF